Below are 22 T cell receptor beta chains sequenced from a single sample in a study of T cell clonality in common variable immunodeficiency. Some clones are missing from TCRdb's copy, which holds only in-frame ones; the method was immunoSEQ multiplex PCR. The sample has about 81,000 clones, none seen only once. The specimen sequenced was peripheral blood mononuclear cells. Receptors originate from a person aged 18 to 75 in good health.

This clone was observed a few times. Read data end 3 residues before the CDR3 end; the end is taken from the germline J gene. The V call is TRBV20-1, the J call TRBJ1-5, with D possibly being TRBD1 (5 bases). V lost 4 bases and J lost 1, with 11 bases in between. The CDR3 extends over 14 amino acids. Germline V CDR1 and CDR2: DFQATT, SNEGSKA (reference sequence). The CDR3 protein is CSATGVGSNQPQHF. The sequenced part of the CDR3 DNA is TGCAGTGCTACGGGGGTGGGAAGCAATCAGCCC.

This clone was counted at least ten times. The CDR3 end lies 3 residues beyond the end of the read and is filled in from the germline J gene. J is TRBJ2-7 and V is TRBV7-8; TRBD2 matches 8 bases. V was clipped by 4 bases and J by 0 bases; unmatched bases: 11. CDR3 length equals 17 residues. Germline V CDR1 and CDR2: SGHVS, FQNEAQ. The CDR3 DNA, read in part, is TGTGCCAGCAGCTCCACACCTACTAGCGGAGGCTCCTACGAG. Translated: CASSSTPTSGGSYE. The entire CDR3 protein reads CASSSTPTSGGSYEQYF.

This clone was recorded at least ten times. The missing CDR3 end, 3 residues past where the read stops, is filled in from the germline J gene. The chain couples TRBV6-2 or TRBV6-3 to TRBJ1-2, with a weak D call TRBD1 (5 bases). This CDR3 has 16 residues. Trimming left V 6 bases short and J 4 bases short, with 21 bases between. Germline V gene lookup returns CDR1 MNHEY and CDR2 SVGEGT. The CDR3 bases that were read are TGTGCCAGCAGCCCCGGACGGGGGATCTTTACCTATGGC. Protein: CASSPGRGIFTYG. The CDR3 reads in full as CASSPGRGIFTYGYTF.

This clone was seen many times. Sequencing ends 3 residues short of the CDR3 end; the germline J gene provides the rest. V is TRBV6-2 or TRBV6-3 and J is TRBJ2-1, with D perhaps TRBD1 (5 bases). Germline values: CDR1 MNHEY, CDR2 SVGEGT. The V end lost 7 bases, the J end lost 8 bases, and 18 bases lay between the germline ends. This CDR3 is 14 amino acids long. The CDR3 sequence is CASTQRPRADEQFF. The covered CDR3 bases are TGTGCCAGCACCCAACGGCCCAGGGCCGATGAG.

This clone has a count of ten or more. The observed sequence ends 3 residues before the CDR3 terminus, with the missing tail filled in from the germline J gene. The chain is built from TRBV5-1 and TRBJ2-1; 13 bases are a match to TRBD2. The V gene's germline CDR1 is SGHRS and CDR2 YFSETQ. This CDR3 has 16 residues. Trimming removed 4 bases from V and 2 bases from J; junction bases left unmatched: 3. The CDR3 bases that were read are TGCGCCAGCAGCATAACTAGCGGGAGGGCCTACAATGAG. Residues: CASSITSGRAYNE. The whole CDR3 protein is CASSITSGRAYNEQFF.

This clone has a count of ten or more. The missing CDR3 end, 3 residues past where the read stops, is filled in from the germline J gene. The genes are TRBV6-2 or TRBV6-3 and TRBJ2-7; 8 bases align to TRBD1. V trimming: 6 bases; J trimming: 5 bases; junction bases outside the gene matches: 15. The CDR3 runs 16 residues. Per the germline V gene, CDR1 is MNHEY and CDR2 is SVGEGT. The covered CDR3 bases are TGTGCCAGCAGCCCTAGCTTGAGACAGGGGTTGAACGAG. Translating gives CASSPSLRQGLNE. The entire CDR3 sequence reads CASSPSLRQGLNEQYF.

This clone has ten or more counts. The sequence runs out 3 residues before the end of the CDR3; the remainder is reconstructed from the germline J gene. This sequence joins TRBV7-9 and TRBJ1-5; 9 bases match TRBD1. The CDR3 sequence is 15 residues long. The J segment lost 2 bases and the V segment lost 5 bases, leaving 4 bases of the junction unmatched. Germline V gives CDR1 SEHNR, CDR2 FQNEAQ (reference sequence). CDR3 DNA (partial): TGTGCCAGCAGCCGGGACAGGGTTGGCAATCAGCCC. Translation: CASSRDRVGNQP. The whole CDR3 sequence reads CASSRDRVGNQPQHF.

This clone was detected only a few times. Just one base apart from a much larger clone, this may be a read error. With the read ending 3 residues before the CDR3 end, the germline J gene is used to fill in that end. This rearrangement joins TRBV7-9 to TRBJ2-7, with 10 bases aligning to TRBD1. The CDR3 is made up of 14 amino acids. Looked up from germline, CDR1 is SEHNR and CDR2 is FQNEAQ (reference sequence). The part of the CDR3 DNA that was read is TGTTCCAGCAGTTTCGGGACAGGGGCCTACGAG. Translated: CSSSFGTGAYE. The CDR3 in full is CSSSFGTGAYEQYF.

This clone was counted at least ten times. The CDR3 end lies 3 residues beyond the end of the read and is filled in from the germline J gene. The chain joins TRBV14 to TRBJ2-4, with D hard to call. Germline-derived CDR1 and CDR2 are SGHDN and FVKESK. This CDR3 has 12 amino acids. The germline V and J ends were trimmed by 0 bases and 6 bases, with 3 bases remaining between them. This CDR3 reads CASSQDRNIQYF. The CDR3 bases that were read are TGTGCCAGCAGCCAAGATAGAAACATT.

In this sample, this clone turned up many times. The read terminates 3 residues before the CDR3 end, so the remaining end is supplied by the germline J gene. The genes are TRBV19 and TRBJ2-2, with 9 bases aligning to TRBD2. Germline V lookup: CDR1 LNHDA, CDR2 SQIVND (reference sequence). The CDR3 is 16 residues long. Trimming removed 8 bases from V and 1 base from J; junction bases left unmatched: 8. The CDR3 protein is CASVSGTSWNTGELFF. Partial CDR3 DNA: TGTGCCAGTGTGTCGGGGACTAGCTGGAACACCGGGGAG. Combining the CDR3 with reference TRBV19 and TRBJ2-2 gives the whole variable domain DGGITQSPKYLFRKEGQNVTLSCEQNLNHDAMYWYRQDPGQGLRLIYYSQIVNDFQKGDIAEGYSVSREKKESFPLTVTSAQKNPTAFYLCASVSGTSWNTGELFFGEGSRLTVL.

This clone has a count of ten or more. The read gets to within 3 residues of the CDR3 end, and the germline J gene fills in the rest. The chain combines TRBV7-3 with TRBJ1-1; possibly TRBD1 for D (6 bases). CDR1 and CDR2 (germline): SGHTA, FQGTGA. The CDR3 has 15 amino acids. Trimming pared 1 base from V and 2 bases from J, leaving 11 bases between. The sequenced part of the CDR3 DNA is TGTGCCAGCAGCTTAAGGGGGGGGCAAAACACTGAA. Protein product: CASSLRGGQNTE. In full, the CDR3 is CASSLRGGQNTEAFF.

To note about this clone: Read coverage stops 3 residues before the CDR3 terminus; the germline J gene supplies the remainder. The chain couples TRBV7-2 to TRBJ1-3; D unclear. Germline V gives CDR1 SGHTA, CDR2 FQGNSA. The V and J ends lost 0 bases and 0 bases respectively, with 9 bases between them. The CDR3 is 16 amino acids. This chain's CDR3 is CASSLAGQNSGNTIYF. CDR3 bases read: TGTGCCAGCAGCTTAGCGGGCCAGAACTCTGGAAACACC.

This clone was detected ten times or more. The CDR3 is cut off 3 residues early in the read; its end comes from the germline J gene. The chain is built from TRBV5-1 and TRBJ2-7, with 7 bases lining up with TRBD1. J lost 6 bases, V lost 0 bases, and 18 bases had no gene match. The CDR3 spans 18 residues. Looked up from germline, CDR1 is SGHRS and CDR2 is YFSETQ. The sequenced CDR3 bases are TGCGCCAGCAGCTTGGCCGCTACTTCCCCAAGGACAGGCGGCGAG. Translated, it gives CASSLAATSPRTGGE. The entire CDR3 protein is CASSLAATSPRTGGEQYF.

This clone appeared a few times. The sequenced part of the CDR3 DNA is TGTGCCAGCAGCGTCCTGCAGGGGGGTGAATCACCC. This translates into CASSVLQGGESP. The full CDR3 sequence reads CASSVLQGGESPLHF. The chain joins TRBV11-2 to TRBJ1-6; 7 bases align to TRBD1. The read halts 3 residues ahead of the CDR3 end, with the missing end drawn from the germline J gene. The ends lost 5 bases at V and 10 bases at J; junction bases unmatched: 11. This CDR3 contains 15 residues. The germline V gene has CDR1 SGHAT and CDR2 FQNNGV.

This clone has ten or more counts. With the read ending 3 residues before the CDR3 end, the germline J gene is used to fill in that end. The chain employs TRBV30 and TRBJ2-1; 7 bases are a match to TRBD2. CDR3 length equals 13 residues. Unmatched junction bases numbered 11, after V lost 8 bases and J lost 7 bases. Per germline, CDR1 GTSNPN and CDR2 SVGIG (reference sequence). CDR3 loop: CARGGGRANEQFF. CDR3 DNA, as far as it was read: TGTGCCCGCGGAGGCGGGAGAGCGAATGAG.

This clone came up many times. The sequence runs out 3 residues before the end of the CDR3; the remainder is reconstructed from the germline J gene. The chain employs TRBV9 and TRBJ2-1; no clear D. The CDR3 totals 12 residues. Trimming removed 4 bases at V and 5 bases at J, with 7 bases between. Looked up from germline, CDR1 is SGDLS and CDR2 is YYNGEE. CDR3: CASSTEDNEQFF. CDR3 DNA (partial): TGTGCCAGCAGCACCGAGGACAATGAG. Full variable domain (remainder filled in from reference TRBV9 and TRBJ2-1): DSGVTQTPKHLITATGQRVTLRCSPRSGDLSVYWYQQSLDQGLQFLIQYYNGEERAKGNILERFSAQQFPDLHSELNLSSLELGDSALYFCASSTEDNEQFFGPGTRLTVL.

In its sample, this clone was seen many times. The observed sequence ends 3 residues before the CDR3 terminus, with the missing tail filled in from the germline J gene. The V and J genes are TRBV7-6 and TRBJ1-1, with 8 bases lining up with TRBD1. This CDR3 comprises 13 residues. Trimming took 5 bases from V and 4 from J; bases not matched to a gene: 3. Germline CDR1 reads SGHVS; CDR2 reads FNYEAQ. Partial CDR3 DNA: TGTGCCAGCAGCCCCGGACAGGGCACTGAA. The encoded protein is CASSPGQGTE. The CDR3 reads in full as CASSPGQGTEAFF.

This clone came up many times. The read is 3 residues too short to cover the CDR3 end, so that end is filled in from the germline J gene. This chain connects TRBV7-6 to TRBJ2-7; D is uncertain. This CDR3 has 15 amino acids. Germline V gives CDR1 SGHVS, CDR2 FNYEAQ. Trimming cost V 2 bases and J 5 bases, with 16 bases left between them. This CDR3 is CASSLNVDGGNEQYF. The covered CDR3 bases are TGTGCCAGCAGCTTAAACGTTGACGGCGGAAACGAG.

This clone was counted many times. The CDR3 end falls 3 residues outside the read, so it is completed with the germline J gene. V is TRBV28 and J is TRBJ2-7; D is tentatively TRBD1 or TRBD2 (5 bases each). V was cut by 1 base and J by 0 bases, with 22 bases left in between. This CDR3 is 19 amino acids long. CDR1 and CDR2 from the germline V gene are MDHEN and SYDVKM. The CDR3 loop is CASSLFRDEGSSFSYEQYF. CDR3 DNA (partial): TGTGCCAGCAGTTTATTCAGGGATGAGGGAAGCAGCTTCTCCTACGAG.

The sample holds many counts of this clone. The CDR3 reads CASSVQGNRNEQYF. The sequenced CDR3 bases are TGTGCCAGCAGCGTACAGGGGAATAGAAACGAG. This chain links TRBV3-1 (or the pseudogene TRBV3-2) with TRBJ2-7; TRBD1 matches at 7 bases. The sequence runs out 3 residues before the end of the CDR3; the remainder is reconstructed from the germline J gene. Germline CDR1 reads LGHDT; CDR2 reads YNNKEL (reference sequence). Unmatched junction bases numbered 9, after V lost 5 bases and J lost 5 bases. This CDR3 is built from 14 residues.

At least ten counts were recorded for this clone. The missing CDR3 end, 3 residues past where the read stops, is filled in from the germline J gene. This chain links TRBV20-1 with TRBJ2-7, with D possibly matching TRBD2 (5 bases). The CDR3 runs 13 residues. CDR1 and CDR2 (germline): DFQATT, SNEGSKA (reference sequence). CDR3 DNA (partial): TGCAGCGTCAATCTTAGCGACCTGGACGAG. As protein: CSVNLSDLDE. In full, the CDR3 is CSVNLSDLDEQYF.

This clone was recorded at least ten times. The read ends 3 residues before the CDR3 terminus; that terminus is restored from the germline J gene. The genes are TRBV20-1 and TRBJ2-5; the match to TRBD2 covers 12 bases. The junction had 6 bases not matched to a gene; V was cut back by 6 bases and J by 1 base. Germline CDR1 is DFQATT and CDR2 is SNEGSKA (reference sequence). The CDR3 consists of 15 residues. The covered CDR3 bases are TGCAGTGCAGAGGGACTAGCGGGCGGCCAAGAGACC. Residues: CSAEGLAGGQET. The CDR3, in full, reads CSAEGLAGGQETQYF.